This TCR beta chain came from a study of T-cell memory formation after mild COVID-19. Study summary: Largely, TCR clusters stayed within a single donor.

Germline V gene data show CDR1 as DFQATT and CDR2 as SNEGSKA (reference sequence). Trimming pared 0 bases from V and 11 bases from J, leaving 16 bases between. The CDR3 has 13 residues. Via MiXCR, TCRdb re-called the 5' RACE reads, giving one row per CDR3 protein. This sample has some 210,000 distinct CDR3 sequences; roughly 30% occur once, and the top ten carry roughly 10%. This clonotype was counted only a few times. This sequence was found in an adult woman who had mild COVID-19 (a few samples of this study predate the infection). Cell type and time point are not known. This rearrangement joins TRBV20-1 to TRBJ1-1, with TRBD1 as a possible D gene (6 bases). Sequencing was carried out using PBMCs or a T cell subset sorted from them (not recorded which). CDR3 DNA: TGCAGTGCTAGAGATACGACGGGGGGCTTGGCTTTCTTT. As protein: CSARDTTGGLAFF.